This entry is about one T cell receptor (beta chain). Per the germline V gene, CDR1 is LGHNT and CDR2 is FRNRAP. V dropped 6 bases and J dropped 4 bases, with 36 bases sitting between them. This CDR3 is built from 21 residues. Time point reported: newly diagnosed GD, antithyroid drugs for less than 3 months. PBMC RNA served as the TCR library source. The data were obtained in a study of regulatory T cells in long-lasting Graves disease. Through Arm-PCR of CDR3 regions and iRepertoire HTBI primers, TCR beta libraries were built. A single record per CDR3 protein comes from TCRdb applying MiXCR to the multiplex PCR reads. The sample consists of 510,000 or so distinct CDR3 sequences, more than 10% of them appearing once. These same data were also listed under a study on T cells in Graves' hyperthyroidism and ophthalmopathy.

The sequenced sample was peripheral blood mononuclear cells (PBMCs), obtained at new diagnosis, from a patient treated with antithyroid drugs. V gene TRBV12-5 combines with J gene TRBJ1-1; D is unclear. This sequence was found in a woman aged 25-40 years with Graves disease. The CDR3 is CASGLTQYHTRTKELRTEAFF. The CDR3 nucleotides read TGTGCTAGTGGCTTGACGCAGTACCATACCCGAACAAAAGAATTACGCACTGAAGCTTTCTTT. The full variable domain, completed using reference TRBV12-5 and TRBJ1-1, is DARVTQTPRHKVTEMGQEVTMRCQPILGHNTVFWYRQTMMQGLELLAYFRNRAPLDDSGMPKDRFSAEMPDATLATLKIQPSEPRDSAVYFCASGLTQYHTRTKELRTEAFFGQGTRLTVV.